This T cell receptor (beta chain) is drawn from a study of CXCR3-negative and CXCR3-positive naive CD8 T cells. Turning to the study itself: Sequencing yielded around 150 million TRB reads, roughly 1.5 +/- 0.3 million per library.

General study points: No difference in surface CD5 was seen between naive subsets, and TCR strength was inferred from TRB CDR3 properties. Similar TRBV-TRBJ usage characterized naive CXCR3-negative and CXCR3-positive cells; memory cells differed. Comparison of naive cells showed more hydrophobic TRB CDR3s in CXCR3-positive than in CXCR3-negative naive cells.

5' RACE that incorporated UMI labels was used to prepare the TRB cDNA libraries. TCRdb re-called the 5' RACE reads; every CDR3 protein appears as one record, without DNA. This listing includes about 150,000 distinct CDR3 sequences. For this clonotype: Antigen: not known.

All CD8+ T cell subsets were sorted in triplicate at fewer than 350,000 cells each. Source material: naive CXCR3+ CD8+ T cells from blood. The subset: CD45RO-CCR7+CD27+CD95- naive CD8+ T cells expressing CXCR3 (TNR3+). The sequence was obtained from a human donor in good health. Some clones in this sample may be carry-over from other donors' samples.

The CDR3 sequence is CATTPRWREGEETQYF. This sequence joins TRBV28 and TRBJ2-5; as DNA is missing, the TRBD2 call by TCRdb cannot be tested. CDR3 length: 16 residues. From germline, CDR1 is MDHEN and CDR2 SYDVKM.